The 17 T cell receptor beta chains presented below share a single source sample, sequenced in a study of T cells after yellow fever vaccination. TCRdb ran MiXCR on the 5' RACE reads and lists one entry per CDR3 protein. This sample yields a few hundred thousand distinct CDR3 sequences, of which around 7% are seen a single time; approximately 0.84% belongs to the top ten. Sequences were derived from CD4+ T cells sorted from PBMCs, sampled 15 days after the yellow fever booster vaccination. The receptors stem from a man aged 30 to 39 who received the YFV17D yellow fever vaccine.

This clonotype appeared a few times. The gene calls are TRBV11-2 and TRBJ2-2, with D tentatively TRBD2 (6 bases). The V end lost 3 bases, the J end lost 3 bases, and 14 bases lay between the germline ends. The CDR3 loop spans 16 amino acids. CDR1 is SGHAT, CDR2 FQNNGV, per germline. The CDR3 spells CASSLGMRGDTGELFF. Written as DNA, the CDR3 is TGTGCCAGCAGCTTGGGCATGCGGGGCGACACCGGGGAGCTGTTTTTT.

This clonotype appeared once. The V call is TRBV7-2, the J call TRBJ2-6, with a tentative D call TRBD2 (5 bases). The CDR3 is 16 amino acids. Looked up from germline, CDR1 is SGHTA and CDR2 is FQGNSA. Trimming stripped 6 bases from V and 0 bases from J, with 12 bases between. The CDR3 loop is CASSIARSSGANVLTF. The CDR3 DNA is TGTGCCAGCAGTATAGCGCGAAGCTCTGGGGCCAACGTCCTGACTTTC. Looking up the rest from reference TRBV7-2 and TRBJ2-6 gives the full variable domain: GAGVSQSPSNKVTEKGKDVELRCDPISGHTALYWYRQSLGQGLEFLIYFQGNSAPDKSGLPSDRFSAERTGGSVSTLTIQRTQQEDSAVYLCASSIARSSGANVLTFGAGSRLTVL.

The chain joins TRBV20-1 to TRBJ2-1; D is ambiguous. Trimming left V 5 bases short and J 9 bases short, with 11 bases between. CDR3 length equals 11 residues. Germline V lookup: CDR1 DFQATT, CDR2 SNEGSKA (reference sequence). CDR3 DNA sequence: TGCAGTGCTGGAAGCCTTCTTGAGCAGTTCTTC. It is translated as CSAGSLLEQFF.

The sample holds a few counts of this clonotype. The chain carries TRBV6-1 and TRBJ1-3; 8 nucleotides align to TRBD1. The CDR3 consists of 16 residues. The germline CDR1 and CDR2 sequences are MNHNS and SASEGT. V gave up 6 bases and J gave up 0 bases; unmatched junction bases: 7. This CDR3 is CASRTGTGHSGNTIYF. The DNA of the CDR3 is TGTGCCAGCAGAACAGGGACAGGTCACTCTGGAAACACCATATATTTT.

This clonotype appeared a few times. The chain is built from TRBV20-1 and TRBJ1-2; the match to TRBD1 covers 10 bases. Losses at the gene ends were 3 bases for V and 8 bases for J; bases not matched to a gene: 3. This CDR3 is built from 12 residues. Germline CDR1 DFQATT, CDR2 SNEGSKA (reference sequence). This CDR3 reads CSASRQGAGYTF. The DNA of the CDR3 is TGCAGTGCTAGCCGACAGGGGGCGGGCTACACCTTC.

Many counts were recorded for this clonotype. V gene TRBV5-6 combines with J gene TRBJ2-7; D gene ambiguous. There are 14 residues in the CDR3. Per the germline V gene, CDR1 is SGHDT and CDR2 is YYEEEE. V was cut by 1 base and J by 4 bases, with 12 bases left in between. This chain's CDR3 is CASSLPRLGYEQYF. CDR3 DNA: TGTGCCAGCAGCTTGCCCAGGCTGGGTTACGAGCAGTACTTC. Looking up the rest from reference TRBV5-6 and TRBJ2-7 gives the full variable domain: DAGVTQSPTHLIKTRGQQVTLRCSPKSGHDTVSWYQQALGQGPQFIFQYYEEEERQRGNFPDRFSGHQFPNYSSELNVNALLLGDSALYLCASSLPRLGYEQYFGPGTRLTVT.

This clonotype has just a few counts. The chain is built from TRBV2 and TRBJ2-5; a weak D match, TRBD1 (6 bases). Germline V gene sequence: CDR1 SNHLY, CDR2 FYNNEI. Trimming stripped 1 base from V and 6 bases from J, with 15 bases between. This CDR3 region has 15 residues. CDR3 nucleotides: TGTGCCAGCAGTGAAGGCGGACAGCCCGCCCAGACCCAGTACTTC. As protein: CASSEGGQPAQTQYF.

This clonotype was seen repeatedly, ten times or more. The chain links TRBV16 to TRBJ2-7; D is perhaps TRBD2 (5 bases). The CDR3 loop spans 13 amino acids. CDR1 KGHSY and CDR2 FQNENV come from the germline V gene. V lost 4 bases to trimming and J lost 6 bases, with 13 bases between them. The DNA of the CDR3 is TGTGCCAGCAGCCCTTCTATCGGGGTCGAGCAGTACTTC. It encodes CASSPSIGVEQYF.

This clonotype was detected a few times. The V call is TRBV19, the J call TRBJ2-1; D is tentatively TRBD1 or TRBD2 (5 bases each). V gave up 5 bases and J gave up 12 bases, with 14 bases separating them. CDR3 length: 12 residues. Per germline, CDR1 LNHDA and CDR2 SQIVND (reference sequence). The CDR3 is CASSPEAGGQFF. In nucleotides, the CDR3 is TGTGCCAGTAGTCCTGAGGCTGGGGGGCAGTTCTTC.

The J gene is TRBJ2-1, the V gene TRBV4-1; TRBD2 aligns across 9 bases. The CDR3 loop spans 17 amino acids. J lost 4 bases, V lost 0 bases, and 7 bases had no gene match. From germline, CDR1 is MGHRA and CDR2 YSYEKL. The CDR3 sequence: CASSQESGTSRYNEQFF. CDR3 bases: TGCGCCAGCAGCCAAGAGTCCGGGACTAGCCGTTACAATGAGCAGTTCTTC.

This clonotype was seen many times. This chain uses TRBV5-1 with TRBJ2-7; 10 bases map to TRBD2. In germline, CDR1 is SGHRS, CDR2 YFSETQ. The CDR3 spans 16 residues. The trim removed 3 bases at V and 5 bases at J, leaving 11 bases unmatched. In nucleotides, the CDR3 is TGCGCCAGCAGCTCGTGGACTAGCGGCGTCCGGGACGAGCAGTACTTC. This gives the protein CASSSWTSGVRDEQYF.

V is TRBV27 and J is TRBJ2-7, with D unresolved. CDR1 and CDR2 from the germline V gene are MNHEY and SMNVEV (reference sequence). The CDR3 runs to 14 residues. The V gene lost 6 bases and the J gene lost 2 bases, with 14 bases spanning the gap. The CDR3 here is CASRSRATTYEQYF. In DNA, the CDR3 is TGTGCCAGCAGGTCACGAGCCACCACCTACGAGCAGTACTTC.

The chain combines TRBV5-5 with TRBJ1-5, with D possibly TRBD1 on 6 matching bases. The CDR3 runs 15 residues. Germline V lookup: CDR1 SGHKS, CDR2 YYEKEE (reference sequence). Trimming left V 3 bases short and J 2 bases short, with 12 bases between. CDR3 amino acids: CASSWGGGGNQPQHF. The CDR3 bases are TGTGCCAGCAGCTGGGGGGGGGGCGGCAATCAGCCCCAGCATTTT.

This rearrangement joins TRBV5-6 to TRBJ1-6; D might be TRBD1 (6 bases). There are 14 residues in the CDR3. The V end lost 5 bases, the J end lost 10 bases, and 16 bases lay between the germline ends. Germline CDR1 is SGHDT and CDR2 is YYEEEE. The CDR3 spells CASSPTKRGSPLHF. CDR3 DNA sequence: TGTGCCAGCAGTCCGACAAAAAGGGGGTCACCCCTCCACTTT.

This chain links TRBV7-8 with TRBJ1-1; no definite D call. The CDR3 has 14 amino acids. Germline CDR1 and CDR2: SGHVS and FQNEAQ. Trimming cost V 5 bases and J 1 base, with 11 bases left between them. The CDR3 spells CASSLDIGNTEAFF. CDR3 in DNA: TGTGCCAGCAGCCTAGATATCGGGAACACTGAAGCTTTCTTT.

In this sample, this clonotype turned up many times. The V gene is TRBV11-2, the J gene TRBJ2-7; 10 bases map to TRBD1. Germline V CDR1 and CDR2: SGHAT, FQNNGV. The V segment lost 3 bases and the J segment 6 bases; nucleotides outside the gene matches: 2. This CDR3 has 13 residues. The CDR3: CASSLDRGGEQYF. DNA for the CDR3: TGTGCCAGCAGCTTGGACAGGGGGGGCGAGCAGTACTTC.

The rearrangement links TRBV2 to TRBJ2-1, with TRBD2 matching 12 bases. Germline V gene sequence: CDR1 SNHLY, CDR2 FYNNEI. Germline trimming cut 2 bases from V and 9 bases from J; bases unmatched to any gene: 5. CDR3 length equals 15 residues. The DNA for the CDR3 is TGTGCCAGCAGTGAACGGACTAGCGGGAACGGTGAGCAGTTCTTC. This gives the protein CASSERTSGNGEQFF.